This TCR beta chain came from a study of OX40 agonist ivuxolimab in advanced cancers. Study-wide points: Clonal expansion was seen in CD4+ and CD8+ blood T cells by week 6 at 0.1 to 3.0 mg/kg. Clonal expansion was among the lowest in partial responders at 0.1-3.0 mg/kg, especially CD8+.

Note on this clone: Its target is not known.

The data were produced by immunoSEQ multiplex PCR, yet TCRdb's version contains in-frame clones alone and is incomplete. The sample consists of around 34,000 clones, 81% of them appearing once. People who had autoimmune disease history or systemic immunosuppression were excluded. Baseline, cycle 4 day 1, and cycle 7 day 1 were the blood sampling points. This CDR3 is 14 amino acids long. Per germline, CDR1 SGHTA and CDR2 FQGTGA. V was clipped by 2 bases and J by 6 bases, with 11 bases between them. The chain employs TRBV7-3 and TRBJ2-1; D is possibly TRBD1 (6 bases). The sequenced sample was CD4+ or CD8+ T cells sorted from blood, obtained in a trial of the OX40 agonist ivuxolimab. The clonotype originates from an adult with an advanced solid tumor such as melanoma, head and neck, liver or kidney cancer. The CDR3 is CASSLVSTGNEQFF. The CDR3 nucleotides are TGTGCCAGCAGCTTAGTCTCGACAGGCAATGAGCAGTTCTTC.